The present T cell receptor (beta chain) was sequenced within a study of cytomegalovirus exposure and HLA in healthy donors (dated by TCRdb to about 2017). About the study as a whole: In an earlier analysis of 450 to 750 of the donors, 250 to 350 Gb of sequence data and some 100 million unique TCR beta sequences from about 179 million T cells were reported. Roughly 310 gigabases of sequencing data and 70 million to 85 million unique TCR sequences were included in an early release covering several hundred HLA-typed donors. Among the approximately 400 genotyped donors, approximately 76% belonged to the genetic ancestry cluster associated with self-reported Caucasian donors. The study was designed to test whether signatures of past pathogen exposure could be identified by cataloging public T cell receptors. Using immunosequencing, the study profiled T cell repertoires from 500 to 800 subjects and related those repertoires to cytomegalovirus serostatus. Along with the approximately 700-subject first cohort, a separate validation cohort of approximately 110 different subjects was used. To predict cytomegalovirus infection status, the study brought together high-throughput TCR immunosequencing, statistical association of individual TCRs with disease status, and machine learning. A later analysis re-analyzed previously published TCR beta repertoires from roughly 690 donors and added high-resolution HLA genotyping to study TCR occurrence patterns. Rather than drawing on any new phenotypic data, the later analysis identified candidate immune exposures from TCR beta sequences and the way those sequences occurred across donors. In an earlier analysis of roughly 600 of the donors, high-throughput TCR beta sequencing was used to judge whether each TCR beta V gene segment behaved as functional or pseudogenic. Donor age, sex, ethnicity and CMV serostatus were compiled together with the repertoire data. Genome-wide SNP genotypes for about 65% of the roughly 670 donors were used in a later genetic analysis, which treated that subset as a discovery cohort. All discovery cohort repertoires had been generated on a single sequencing platform. Both class I and class II loci were covered by HLA typing, at four-digit resolution. The number of typed donors differed by locus: roughly 620-640 for A, B, C, DRB1 and DQB1; some 500 for DQA1; around 610 for DPA1; and around 470 for DPB1. A handful of DR-DQ haplotypes were treated as single units for association and clustering because of strong linkage in the cohort. On average, roughly 250,000 unique TCR beta nucleotide sequences were sequenced per donor among some 430 genotyped donors of the cohort, with 15% to 20% of those sequences being non-productive. Results the study describes overall, beyond this receptor: Compared with the roughly 720-donor mean, donors in an Asian-associated ancestry cluster had fewer N-insertions in productive TCRs, according to a later genetic analysis. It was suggested by the authors that the approach could potentially be generalized to other disease states and immunological phenotypes. The study listed 150 to 200 TCR beta chains as associated with cytomegalovirus. Broadly in line with IMGT annotations, most TCR beta V segments showed up in productive rearrangements about 87% or about 30% of the time in an earlier analysis of approximately 640 of the donors. Sequencing depth was assumed to be roughly uniform across donors in the presence/absence analyses, though that assumption may not hold. The sequencing pipeline was judged likely to have produced a cluster of highly shared sequence variants as a technical artifact. While some public TCRs were present in many individuals, most TCR sequences turned up only very rarely across donors. HLA typing was unavailable for some donors at each locus, so association tests used only the typed subset. The cohort was sequenced for TCR beta chains only, and without alpha or paired-chain data the features that could be detected were limited. Immune exposure information for the cohort was limited to CMV serostatus. The classifier was reported to diagnose cytomegalovirus status with high specificity and sensitivity in both the original and validation cohorts. Compared with equally common non-associated chains, HLA-associated TCR beta chains in a later analysis were more clonally expanded and had lower generation probabilities. A later analysis found that most CMV-associated TCR beta chains appeared HLA-restricted, with HLA associations seemingly driven largely by CMV exposure. A later analysis found that TCR association rates varied across HLA loci, with DRB1 alleles showing the most associated TCRs and HLA-C alleles the fewest. Specific HLA alleles were associated with about 17,000 TCR beta sequences at a false discovery rate of 0.05 in a later analysis. In vitro tests confirmed that three of the cytomegalovirus-associated TCR beta chains recognize cytomegalovirus antigens. Assigning TCR associations to individual alleles was difficult when HLA alleles, especially DR and DQ, strongly co-occurred. Several of the top co-occurrence clusters appeared to be linked to parvovirus B19, influenza, CMV and Epstein-Barr virus, according to a later analysis. In a later genetic analysis, a missense DCLRE1C variant was associated with V-gene and J-gene trimming of TCR beta chains, and the association was replicated in an independent cohort. A further reported finding was that TCR beta sequences accurately predicted the HLA-A and HLA-B alleles for most subjects in the first cohort. Correlated functional status among segregating V segments might be attributable to linkage disequilibrium, but an unknown experimental factor could not be ruled out. Some IMGT-functional V segments, including TRBV6-2 and TRBV6-3, could not be distinguished by the 87-base-pair reads and were therefore excluded. The earlier analysis of around 600 of the donors excluded some 15 rarely observed V segments, including chromosome 9 orphons, because counts were too low.

The receptor library was made with the immunoSEQ multiplex PCR assay. For the multiplex PCR, a mixture combining 60 forward primers for TCR Vbeta segments and 13 reverse primers for TCR Jbeta segments was used. The CDR3 region of rearranged TCR beta genes was amplified from genomic DNA by a multiplex PCR assay. On the Illumina HiSeq System, the amplified TCR beta libraries were sequenced as 87-base-pair reads. The source study handled its data this way. A later analysis tallied some 79 million unique TCR beta chains across the 550 to 850 repertoires, and about 12 million of those chains were shared by two or more donors. To remove PCR and sequencing errors, raw reads were error-corrected and collapsed into unique sequences using a nearest-neighbor algorithm that merged closely related sequences. To assign V, D and J gene segments, CDR3 sequences were aligned to IMGT reference sequences. For a sequence to be retained, a match of at least six nucleotides to both a V gene segment and a J gene segment was required. Rearrangements were called productive when the CDR3 lacked stop codons and stayed in frame with V and J; all others were non-productive. Following IMGT convention, CDR3 was defined as the stretch from the second conserved V-encoded cysteine to the conserved J-encoded phenylalanine. Sequences without an unambiguous match to a single V gene segment were excluded from the earlier analysis of 500 to 700 of the donors. In an earlier analysis of approximately 550 of the donors, V segments were called functional above 56.7% productive rearrangements and were called segregating when the between-donor standard deviation exceeded 5%. A statistical classification framework was built for diagnosing cytomegalovirus status from the catalog of TCR beta chain sequences. In a later analysis, TCR nucleotide sequences were compared against IMGT/GENE-DB human TR gene sequences so that V and J genes could be assigned. In a later analysis, CDR3 sequences and most-parsimonious VDJ recombination scenarios were assigned using the TCRdist pipeline. In a later analysis, each TCR beta chain was defined by its CDR3 amino acid sequence together with its V-gene family, and reads without a unique V-gene family were excluded. To address suspected cross-contamination and a sequencing artifact, a later analysis removed around 590 highly shared, low-generation-probability nucleotide sequences. In a later analysis, a clonal expansion index for each public chain was calculated from normalized within-repertoire ranks of inferred template counts. In a later analysis, generation probabilities were computed with a VDJ recombination model fitted to out-of-frame rearrangements, and the resulting probabilities were checked against IGoR. In a later analysis, hypergeometric tests were used to score TCR-TCR, TCR-HLA and TCR-CMV co-occurrence, with a repertoire-size bias correction applied to TCR pairs. To estimate false discovery rates, a later analysis permuted the HLA or CMV assignments 20 times. In a later analysis, co-occurring TCRs were grouped using DBSCAN, with TCRdist sequence similarity added in when clustering inside HLA-allele-positive subsets. Co-occurrence clustering excluded repertoires with fewer than 30,000 or more than 120,000 public chains, plus five with anomalous nucleotide sharing. TCRdb stores this immuneACCESS table with in-frame sequences only. Part of the clones is absent; in the studies checked, under half of the shortfall reflects unresolved V genes, and no reason is known for the rest. The V and J calls and the clone size are those of that table, but D and trimming were determined from the DNA. The sample profile shows 85,000 to 130,000 clones; 75% to 80% of them were found once. The ten largest make up 5% to 6.5% of the sample.

V loses 1 base of germline sequence and J loses 8 bases, and the interval between the two ends is 8 bases. The germline V gene supplies CDR1 KGHSH and CDR2 LQKENI. There are 12 amino acids in the CDR3, from cysteine to phenylalanine inclusive. Only CDR3 DNA is held: 36 bases, read in frame from base 1. The cohort was made up of approximately 670 healthy bone marrow donors. At the time of sampling, every cohort member was nominally healthy, though immune exposures that went unrecorded were likely present. The donor was CMV seropositive and belonged to the group of 250 to 300 seropositive cohort members. A peripheral blood sample was provided by each donor, and peripheral blood mononuclear cells were used for TCR beta sequencing. Genomic DNA extraction from the blood cell samples was performed with the Qiagen DNeasy Blood Extraction Kit. About this clone itself: The target of this receptor is not known. No base-level quality is on record; no much larger clone is a single base apart.

The sequence is built from TRBV18 and TRBJ1-1, with no confidently assigned D gene. This TCR was recovered from a man between 60 and 70 years old in good health and CMV-seropositive. The material sequenced was PBMCs. The DNA sequence is as follows: TGTGCCAGCTCACCACAGTCGGTAGAAGCTTTCTTT. It encodes CASSPQSVEAFF.